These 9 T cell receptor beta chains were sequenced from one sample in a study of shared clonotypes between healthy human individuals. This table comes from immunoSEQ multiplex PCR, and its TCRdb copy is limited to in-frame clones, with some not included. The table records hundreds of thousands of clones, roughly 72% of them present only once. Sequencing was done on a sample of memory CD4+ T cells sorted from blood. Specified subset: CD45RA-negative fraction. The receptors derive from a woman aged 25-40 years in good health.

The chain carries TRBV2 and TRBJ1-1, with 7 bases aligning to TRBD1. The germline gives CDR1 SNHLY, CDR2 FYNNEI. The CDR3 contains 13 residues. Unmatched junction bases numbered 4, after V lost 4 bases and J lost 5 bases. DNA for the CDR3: TGTGCCAGCAGTGGGTCAGGGGGAACTGAAGCTTTCTTT. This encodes CASSGSGGTEAFF. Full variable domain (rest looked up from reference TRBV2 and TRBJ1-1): EPEVTQTPSHQVTQMGQEVILRCVPISNHLYFYWYRQILGQKVEFLVSFYNNEISEKSEIFDDQFSVERPDGSNFTLKIRSTKLEDSAMYFCASSGSGGTEAFFGQGTRLTVV.

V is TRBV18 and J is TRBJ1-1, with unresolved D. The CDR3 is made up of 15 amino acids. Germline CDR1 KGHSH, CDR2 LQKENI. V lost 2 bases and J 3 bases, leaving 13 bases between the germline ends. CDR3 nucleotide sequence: TGTGCCAGCTCACCAGTGAACGGGCGGGACACTGAAGCTTTCTTT. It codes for CASSPVNGRDTEAFF. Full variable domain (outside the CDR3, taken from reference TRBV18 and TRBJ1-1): NAGVMQNPRHLVRRRGQEARLRCSPMKGHSHVYWYRQLPEEGLKFMVYLQKENIIDESGMPKERFSAEFPKEGPSILRIQQVVRGDSAAYFCASSPVNGRDTEAFFGQGTRLTVV.

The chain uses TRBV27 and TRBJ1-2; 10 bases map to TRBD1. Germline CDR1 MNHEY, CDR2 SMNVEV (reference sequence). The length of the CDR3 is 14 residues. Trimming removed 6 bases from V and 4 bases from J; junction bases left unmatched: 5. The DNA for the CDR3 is TGTGCCAGCAGGGGGGGACAGGGGTCCTATGGCTACACCTTC. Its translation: CASRGGQGSYGYTF.

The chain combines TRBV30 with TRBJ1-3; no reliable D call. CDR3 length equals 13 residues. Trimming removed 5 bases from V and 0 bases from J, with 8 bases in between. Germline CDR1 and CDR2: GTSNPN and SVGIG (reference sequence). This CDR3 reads CAWSISSGNTIYF. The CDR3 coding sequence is TGTGCCTGGTCGATAAGCTCTGGAAACACCATATATTTT. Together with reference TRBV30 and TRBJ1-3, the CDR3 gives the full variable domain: SQTIHQWPATLVQPVGSPLSLECTVEGTSNPNLYWYRQAAGRGLQLLFYSVGIGQISSEVPQNLSASRPQDRQFILSSKKLLLSDSGFYLCAWSISSGNTIYFGEGSWLTVV.

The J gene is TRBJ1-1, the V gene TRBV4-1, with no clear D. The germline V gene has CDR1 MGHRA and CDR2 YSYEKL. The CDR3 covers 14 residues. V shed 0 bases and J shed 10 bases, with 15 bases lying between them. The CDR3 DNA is TGCGCCAGCAGCCAAGATTGGAATAGACCGCGAGCTTTCTTT. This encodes CASSQDWNRPRAFF.

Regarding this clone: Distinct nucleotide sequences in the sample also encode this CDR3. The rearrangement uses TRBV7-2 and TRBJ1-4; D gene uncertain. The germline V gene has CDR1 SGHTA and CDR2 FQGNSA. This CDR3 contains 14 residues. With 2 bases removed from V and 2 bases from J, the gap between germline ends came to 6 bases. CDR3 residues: CASSLRRTNEKLFF. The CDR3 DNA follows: TGTGCCAGCAGCTTAAGACGGACTAATGAAAAACTGTTTTTT.

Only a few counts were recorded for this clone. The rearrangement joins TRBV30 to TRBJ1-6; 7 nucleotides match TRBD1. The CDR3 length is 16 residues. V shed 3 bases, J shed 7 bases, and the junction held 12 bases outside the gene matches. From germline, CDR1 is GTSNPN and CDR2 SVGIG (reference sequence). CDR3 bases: TGTGCCTGGAGCCGCGCCCCCGGGACAGAGAATTCACCCCTCCACTTT. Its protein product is CAWSRAPGTENSPLHF.

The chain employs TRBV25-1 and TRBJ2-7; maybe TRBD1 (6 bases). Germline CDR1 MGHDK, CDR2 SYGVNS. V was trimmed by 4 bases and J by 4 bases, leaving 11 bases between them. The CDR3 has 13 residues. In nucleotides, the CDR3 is TGTGCCAGCAGTGGGTCACAGGGTTACGAGCAGTACTTC. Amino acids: CASSGSQGYEQYF.

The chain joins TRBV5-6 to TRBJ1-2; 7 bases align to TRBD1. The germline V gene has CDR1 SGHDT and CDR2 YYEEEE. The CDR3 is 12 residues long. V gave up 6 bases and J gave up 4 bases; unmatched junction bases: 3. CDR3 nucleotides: TGTGCCAGCACCCAGGGGGTCTATGGCTACACCTTC. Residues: CASTQGVYGYTF.